This record concerns one TCR beta chain sequence. What it recognizes is unknown. Extracted from the samples, RNA was reverse transcribed into cDNA to serve as the sequencing template. The assay was immunoSEQ multiplex PCR, and TCRdb's table has in-frame clones only and misses some. The table includes 150,000 to 200,000 clones, roughly 70% detected once. The sample belongs to a study of CD8+ T cells in alopecia areata. On the study more broadly: Among treated patients, severity was scored by affected scalp area percentage.

The study, taken as a whole, reports: Although TCR sharing was seen in mice, sharing across patients was less clear, possibly for HLA-related reasons.

Noted treatment: oral pan-JAK inhibitor, 5-10 mg twice daily. V was trimmed by 3 bases and J by 1 base, leaving 20 bases between them. The CDR3 is 18 amino acids. This specimen was CD4+ T cells sorted from blood, taken at week 49, from a patient treated with tofacitinib. V is TRBV23-1 and J is TRBJ2-3; unclear D gene. TRBV23-1 is given ORF status, its function remaining uncertain. The TCR originated in a human donor with alopecia areata. CDR3 region: CASSHLHGRPGGTDTQYF. The CDR3 DNA reads as TGCGCCAGCAGTCACCTACACGGGCGGCCTGGGGGCACAGATACGCAGTATTTT.